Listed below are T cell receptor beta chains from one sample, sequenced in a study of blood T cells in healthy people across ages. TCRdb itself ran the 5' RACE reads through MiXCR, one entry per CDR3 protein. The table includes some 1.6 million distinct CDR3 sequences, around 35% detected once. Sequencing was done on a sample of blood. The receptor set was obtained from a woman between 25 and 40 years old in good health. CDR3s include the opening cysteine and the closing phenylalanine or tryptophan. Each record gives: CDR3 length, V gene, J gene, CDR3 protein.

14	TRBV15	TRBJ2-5	CATSTRDTRETQYF
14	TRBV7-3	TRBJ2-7	CASSSMGGAYEQYF
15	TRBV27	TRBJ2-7	CASSLNIDSSYEQYF
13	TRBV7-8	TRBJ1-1	CASSGRDSREAFF
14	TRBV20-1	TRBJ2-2	CSASAGRTIGELFF
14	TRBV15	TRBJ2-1	CATSRGLFGGEQFF
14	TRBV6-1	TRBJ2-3	CAGSESSSTDTQYF
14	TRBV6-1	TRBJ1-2	CASSEVGLLDGYTF
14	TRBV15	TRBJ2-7	CATSRELGWDEQYF
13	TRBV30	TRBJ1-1	CAWSTGEPTEAFF
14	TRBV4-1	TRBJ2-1	CASRSGRGYNEQFF
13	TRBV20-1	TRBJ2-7	CSASGRAGHEQYF
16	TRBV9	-	CASSVGAGRGSYEQYF
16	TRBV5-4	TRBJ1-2	CASSLLDRSLNYGYTF
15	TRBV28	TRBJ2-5	CASSFLVGLGETQYF
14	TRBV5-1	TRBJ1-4	CVSSDVSLSEKLFF
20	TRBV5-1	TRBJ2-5	CASSLAWFSKGPEVQETQYF
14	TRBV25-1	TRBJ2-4	CASGRMAAKNIQYF
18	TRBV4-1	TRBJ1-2	CASSQSTGGAKVNYGYTF
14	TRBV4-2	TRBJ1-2	CASSQDGRGYGYTF
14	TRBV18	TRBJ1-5	CASSPQGNGQPQHF
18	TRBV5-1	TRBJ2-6	CASRPRGPTNSGANVLTF
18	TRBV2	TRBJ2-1	CASSDEGGGGKVYNEQFF
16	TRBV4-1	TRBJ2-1	CASSQEDLRPYNEQFF
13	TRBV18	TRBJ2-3	CASSPGPTDTQYF
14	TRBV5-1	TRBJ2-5	CASSPHTGTREQYF
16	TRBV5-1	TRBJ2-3	CASSLALAGASDTQYF
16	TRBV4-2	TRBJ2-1	CASSQDRRGAHNEQFF
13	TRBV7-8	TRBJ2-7	CASSLFRSDEQYF
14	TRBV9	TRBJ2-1	CASSVGTSLNEQFF
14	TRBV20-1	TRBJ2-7	CSARGQGGFTRQYF
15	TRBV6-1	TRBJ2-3	CASSQTWTASYTQYF
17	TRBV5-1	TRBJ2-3	CASSYGQGLVGTDTQYF
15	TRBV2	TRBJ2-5	CASSAEDRVQETQYF
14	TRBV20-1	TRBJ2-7	CSAPEEGGAYEQYF
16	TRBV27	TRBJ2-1	CASSPTGPTRGNEQFF
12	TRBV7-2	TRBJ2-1	CASSFPGSEQFF
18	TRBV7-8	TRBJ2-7	CASSSGTSGGASSYEQYF
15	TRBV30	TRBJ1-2	CAWIRGGEGTSGYTF
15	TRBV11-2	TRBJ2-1	CASSSRQGWYNEQFF
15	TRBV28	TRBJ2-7	CTSRRQGAIFYEQYF
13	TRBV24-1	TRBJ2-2	CATSDLSTGELFF